The present entry profiles one T cell receptor beta chain with its context. Its specificity is unknown. All donors were Caucasian adults living in Nashville, Tennessee. This sample was taken from a study of shared clonotypes between healthy human individuals. Whole-study context: There were three CD4 naive, three CD4 memory, two CD8 naive and one CD8 memory plates per donor. Study-wide results and caveats: Naive subsets usually exceeded memory subsets in estimated richness.

The method was immunoSEQ multiplex PCR; TCRdb's version includes in-frame clones alone and lacks a portion of them. Of approximately 2.3 million clones in the sample, roughly 93% were seen once. This sequence originates from a man between 18 and 29 years old in good health. Some clones in this sample may be carry-over from other donors' samples. The sequenced sample was naive CD4+ T cells from PBMCs. Indicated subset: CD45RA+ positively selected.

CDR3 sequence reads: CASSLRDRGEPQHF. The CDR3 DNA is TGTGCCAGCAGTTTAAGGGACAGGGGGGAGCCCCAGCATTTT. The genes are TRBV28 and TRBJ1-5; 11 bases agree with TRBD1. CDR3 length: 14 amino acids. Germline values: CDR1 MDHEN, CDR2 SYDVKM. V was clipped by 2 bases and J by 8 bases; unmatched bases: 2.